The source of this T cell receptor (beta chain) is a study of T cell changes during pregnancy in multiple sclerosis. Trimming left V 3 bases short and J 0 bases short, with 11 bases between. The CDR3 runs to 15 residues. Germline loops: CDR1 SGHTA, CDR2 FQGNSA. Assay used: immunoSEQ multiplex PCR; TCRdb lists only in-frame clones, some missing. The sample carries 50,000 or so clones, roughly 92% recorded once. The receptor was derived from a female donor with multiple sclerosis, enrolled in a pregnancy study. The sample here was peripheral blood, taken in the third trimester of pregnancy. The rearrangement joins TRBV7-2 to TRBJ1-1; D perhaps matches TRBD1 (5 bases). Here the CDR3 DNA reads TGTGCCAGCAGCTTGCAGGGAGGGATGAACACTGAAGCTTTCTTT. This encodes CASSLQGGMNTEAFF.